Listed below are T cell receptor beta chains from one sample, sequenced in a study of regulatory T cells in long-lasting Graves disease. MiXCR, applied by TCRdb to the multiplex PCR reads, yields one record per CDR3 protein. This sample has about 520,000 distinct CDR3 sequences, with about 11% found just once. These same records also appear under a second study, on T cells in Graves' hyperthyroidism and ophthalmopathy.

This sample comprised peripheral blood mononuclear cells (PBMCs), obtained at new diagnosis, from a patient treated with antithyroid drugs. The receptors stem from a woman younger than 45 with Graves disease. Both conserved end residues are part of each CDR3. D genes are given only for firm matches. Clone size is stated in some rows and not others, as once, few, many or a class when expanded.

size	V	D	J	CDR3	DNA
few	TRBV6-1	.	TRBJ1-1	CASSAPGLMNTEAFF	TGTGCCAGCAGTGCCCCGGGCCTAATGAACACTGAAGCTTTCTTT
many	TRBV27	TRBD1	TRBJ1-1	CASSKTGLGFDTEAFF	TGTGCCAGCAGCAAGACAGGGCTAGGTTTTGACACTGAAGCTTTCTTT
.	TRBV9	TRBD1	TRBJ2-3	CASSPRQGQGSTDTQYF	TGTGCCAGCAGCCCGCGCCAGGGACAGGGCTCCACAGATACGCAGTATTTT
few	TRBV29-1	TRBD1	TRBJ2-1	CSVEGGQISYNEQFF	TGCAGCGTTGAAGGGGGACAGATTTCCTACAATGAGCAGTTCTTC
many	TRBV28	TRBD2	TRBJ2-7	CASSLFGAGSIYEQYF	TGTGCCAGCAGTTTATTCGGAGCGGGATCTATCTACGAGCAGTACTTC
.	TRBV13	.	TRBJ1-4	CASSLAGNNEKLFF	TGTGCCAGCAGCTTGGCGGGGAATAATGAAAAACTGTTTTTT
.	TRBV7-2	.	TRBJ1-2	CASSPYPGDIWGYTF	TGTGCCAGCAGCCCCTACCCCGGGGATATATGGGGCTACACCTTC
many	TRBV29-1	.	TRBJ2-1	CSGEPGLEDNEQFF	TGCAGCGGCGAACCGGGACTGGAGGACAATGAGCAGTTCTTC
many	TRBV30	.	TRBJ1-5	CAWSREGDQPQHF	TGTGCCTGGAGCCGCGAGGGGGATCAGCCCCAGCATTTT
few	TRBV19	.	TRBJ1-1	CASITNTEAFF	TGTGCCAGTATTACGAACACTGAAGCTTTCTTT
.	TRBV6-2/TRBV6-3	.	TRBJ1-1	CASSYVWGEGNTEAFF	TGTGCCAGCAGTTACGTTTGGGGTGAGGGAAACACTGAAGCTTTCTTT
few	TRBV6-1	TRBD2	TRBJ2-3	CASTRLAGELGALTDTQYF	TGTGCCAGCACCAGACTAGCGGGAGAGTTGGGGGCGCTGACAGATACGCAGTATTTT
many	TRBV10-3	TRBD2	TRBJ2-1	CAISESTRGWAGDHQLAYNEQFF	TGTGCCATCAGTGAGTCGACTCGGGGGTGGGCGGGAGACCACCAACTTGCCTACAATGAGCAGTTCTTC
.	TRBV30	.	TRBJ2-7	CAWSEFHEQYF	TGTGCCTGGAGTGAATTCCACGAGCAGTACTTC
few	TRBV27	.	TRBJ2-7	CASSLSGGRLSEQYF	TGTGCCAGCAGTTTATCGGGAGGCAGGTTGAGCGAGCAGTACTTC
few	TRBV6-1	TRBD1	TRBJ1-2	CASSQGAGYGYTF	TGTGCCAGCAGTCAGGGGGCCGGATATGGCTACACCTTC
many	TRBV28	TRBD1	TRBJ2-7	CASSWGQASSYEQYF	TGTGCCAGCAGTTGGGGACAGGCGAGCTCCTACGAGCAGTACTTC
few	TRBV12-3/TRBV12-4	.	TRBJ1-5	CASSLGGLQPQHF	TGTGCCAGCAGTTTAGGGGGCCTTCAGCCCCAGCATTTT
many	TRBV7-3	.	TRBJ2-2	CASSTDPGNTGELFF	TGTGCCAGCAGCACGGATCCGGGGAACACCGGGGAGCTGTTTTTT
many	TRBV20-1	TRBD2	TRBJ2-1	CSALIVTSAYNEQFF	TGCAGTGCTCTTATCGTCACTAGCGCGTACAATGAGCAGTTCTTC
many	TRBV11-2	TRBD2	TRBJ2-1	CASRAVLAGGYNEQFF	TGTGCCAGCAGAGCCGTTCTAGCGGGAGGGTACAATGAGCAGTTCTTC
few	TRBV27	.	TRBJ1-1	CASSFQAPNTEAFF	TGTGCCAGCAGTTTCCAGGCCCCGAACACTGAAGCTTTCTTT
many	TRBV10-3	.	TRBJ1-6	CAINTLGTNSPLHF	TGTGCCATCAATACGTTGGGAACTAATTCACCCCTCCACTTT
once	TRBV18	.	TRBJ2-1	CASSRTFYEQFF	TGTGCCAGCTCCAGAACATTTTATGAGCAGTTCTTC
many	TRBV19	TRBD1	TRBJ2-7	CASSMGAQGGYEQYF	TGTGCCAGTAGTATGGGTGCACAGGGGGGCTACGAGCAGTACTTC
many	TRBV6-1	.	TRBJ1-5	CASSRKYMSNQPQHF	TGTGCCAGCAGCCGAAAATACATGAGCAATCAGCCCCAGCATTTT
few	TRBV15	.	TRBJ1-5	CATSRSNREPQHF	TGTGCCACCAGCAGATCCAATAGGGAGCCCCAGCATTTT
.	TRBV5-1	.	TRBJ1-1	CASSPGGHYNTEAFF	TGCGCCAGCAGCCCCGGCGGACACTATAACACTGAAGCTTTCTTT
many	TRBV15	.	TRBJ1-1	CATREGGRSEAFF	TGTGCCACCAGGGAAGGGGGTCGGTCTGAAGCTTTCTTT
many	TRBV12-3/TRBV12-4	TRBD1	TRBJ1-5	CASSLALVVDRGNQPQHF	TGTGCCAGCAGTTTAGCGCTGGTGGTGGACAGGGGCAATCAGCCCCAGCATTTT
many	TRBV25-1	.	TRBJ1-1	CASSADGPLMNTEAFF	TGTGCCAGCAGTGCCGACGGCCCCCTTATGAACACTGAAGCTTTCTTT
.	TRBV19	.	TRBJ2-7	CASSNFREQYF	TGTGCCAGTAGTAACTTCCGGGAGCAGTACTTC
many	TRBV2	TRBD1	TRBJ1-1	CASGSGRQGTEAFF	TGTGCCAGCGGCAGCGGGCGACAGGGCACTGAAGCTTTCTTT
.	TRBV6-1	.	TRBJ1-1	CASSENGGGNTEAFF	TGTGCCAGCAGTGAAAATGGGGGAGGGAACACTGAAGCTTTCTTT
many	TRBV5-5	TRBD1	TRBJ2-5	CASSLVRVRSGGAETQYF	TGTGCCAGCAGCTTGGTTCGAGTTCGGTCAGGGGGCGCGGAGACCCAGTACTTC
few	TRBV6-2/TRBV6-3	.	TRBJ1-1	CASSYSSRTGWNTEAFF	TGTGCCAGCAGTTACTCCTCTAGGACCGGCTGGAACACTGAAGCTTTCTTT
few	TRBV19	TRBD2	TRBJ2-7	CASSIRQGGNYEQYF	TGTGCCAGTAGTATTAGGCAGGGAGGGAACTACGAGCAGTACTTC
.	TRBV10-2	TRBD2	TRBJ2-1	CASSLWTSKFYNEQFF	TGCGCCAGCAGTCTTTGGACTAGCAAGTTTTACAATGAGCAGTTCTTC
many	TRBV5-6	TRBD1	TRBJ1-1	CASSLAGGGAEAFF	TGTGCCAGCAGCTTGGCAGGGGGTGGGGCTGAAGCTTTCTTT
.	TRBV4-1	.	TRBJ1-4	CASSQVVNEKLFF	TGCGCCAGCAGCCAAGTTGTAAATGAAAAACTGTTTTTT
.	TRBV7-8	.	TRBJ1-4	CASSLNPPYRVANEKLFF	TGTGCCAGCAGCTTAAACCCACCATACAGGGTGGCTAATGAAAAACTGTTTTTT
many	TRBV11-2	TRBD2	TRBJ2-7	CASSWTSGIGYEQYF	TGTGCCAGCAGCTGGACTAGCGGGATTGGTTACGAGCAGTACTTC
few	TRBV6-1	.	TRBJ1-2	CASSEALNYGYTF	TGTGCCAGCAGTGAAGCACTTAACTATGGCTACACCTTC
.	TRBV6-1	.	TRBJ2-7	CASRVTDGVWYEQYF	TGTGCCAGCAGAGTAACCGACGGGGTATGGTACGAGCAGTACTTC
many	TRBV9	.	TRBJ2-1	CASSISSYNEQFF	TGTGCCAGCTCCATCAGCTCCTACAATGAGCAGTTCTTC
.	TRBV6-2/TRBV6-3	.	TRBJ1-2	CASSEEGGYTF	TGTGCCAGCAGTGAAGAAGGTGGCTACACCTTC
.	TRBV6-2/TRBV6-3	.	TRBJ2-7	CASSPPLANEQYF	TGTGCCAGCAGCCCTCCACTAGCTAACGAGCAGTACTTC
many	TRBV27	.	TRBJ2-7	CASSAAPEGQYEQYF	TGTGCCAGCAGTGCCGCCCCCGAGGGGCAGTACGAGCAGTACTTC
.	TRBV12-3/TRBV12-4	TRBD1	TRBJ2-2	CASRVTGAPSNTGELFF	TGTGCCAGCAGGGTAACAGGGGCCCCCTCGAACACCGGGGAGCTGTTTTTT
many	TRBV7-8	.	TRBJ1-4	CASSLALGGTNEKLFF	TGTGCCAGCAGCTTAGCGCTTGGGGGCACTAATGAAAAACTGTTTTTT
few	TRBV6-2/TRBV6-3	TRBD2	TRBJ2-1	CASSPSPGLAGAYEQFF	TGTGCCAGCAGTCCAAGCCCGGGACTAGCGGGAGCATATGAGCAGTTCTTC
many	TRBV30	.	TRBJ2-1	CAWSGRGSGTNNEQFF	TGTGCCTGGAGTGGCCGAGGATCCGGGACAAACAATGAGCAGTTCTTC
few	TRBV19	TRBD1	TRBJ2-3	CASSTNRGLTDTQYF	TGTGCCAGTAGTACCAACAGGGGGCTAACAGATACGCAGTATTTT
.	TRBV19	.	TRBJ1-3	CAGSWGNTIYF	TGTGCCGGGAGTTGGGGGAACACCATATATTTT
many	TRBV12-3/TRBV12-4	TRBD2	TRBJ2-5	CASIPPGGNQETQYF	TGTGCCAGCATCCCCCCGGGGGGGAATCAAGAGACCCAGTACTTC
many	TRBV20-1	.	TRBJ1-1	CSASHIRTGRDTEAFF	TGCAGTGCTAGCCATATCAGAACAGGGCGTGACACTGAAGCTTTCTTT
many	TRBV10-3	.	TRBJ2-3	CAISDLRGGGSTDTQYF	TGTGCCATCAGTGACCTGCGGGGCGGAGGGAGCACAGATACGCAGTATTTT